The 8 T cell receptor beta chains below were found in one sample sequenced in a study of T cell changes during pregnancy in multiple sclerosis. Sequencing used immunoSEQ multiplex PCR; TCRdb keeps in-frame clones, though not all of them. The data contain tens of thousands of clones, around nine tenths of them singletons. This sample comprised CD8+ T cells from peripheral blood mononuclear cells, obtained in the first trimester of pregnancy. Receptors were obtained from a female donor in good health, enrolled as a control in a pregnancy study.

Only a few counts were recorded for this clone. The rearrangement links TRBV5-4 to TRBJ2-7; D not certain. V gave up 0 bases and J gave up 0 bases, with 7 bases separating them. The CDR3 runs 14 residues. From germline, CDR1 is SGHNT and CDR2 YYREEE (reference sequence). CDR3 sequence reads: CASSLVPGSYEQYF. The CDR3 DNA is TGTGCCAGCAGCTTGGTCCCAGGCTCCTACGAGCAGTACTTC. Complete variable domain (other parts from reference TRBV5-4 and TRBJ2-7): ETGVTQSPTHLIKTRGQQVTLRCSSQSGHNTVSWYQQALGQGPQFIFQYYREEENGRGNFPPRFSGLQFPNYSSELNVNALELDDSALYLCASSLVPGSYEQYFGPGTRLTVT.

The rearrangement uses TRBV29-1 and TRBJ2-3; 8 bases are a match to TRBD1. Germline trimming cut 2 bases from V and 6 bases from J; bases unmatched to any gene: 1. Germline lookup yields CDR1 SQVTM and CDR2 ANQGSEA. The CDR3 totals 12 residues. The CDR3 protein is CSVEQGADTQYF. The CDR3 bases are TGCAGCGTTGAACAGGGGGCGGATACGCAGTATTTT.

The rearrangement uses TRBV27 and TRBJ2-7, with a weak D call TRBD1 (5 bases). Trimming stripped 3 bases from V and 3 bases from J, with 12 bases between. The CDR3 spans 14 residues. CDR1 and CDR2 from the germline V gene are MNHEY and SMNVEV (reference sequence). CDR3 protein: CASSFQRGSYEQYF. CDR3 in DNA: TGTGCCAGCAGTTTTCAAAGGGGCAGCTACGAGCAGTACTTC.

The chain links TRBV5-4 to TRBJ2-3; D gene unclear. This CDR3 contains 15 residues. CDR1 and CDR2 from the germline V gene are SGHNT and YYREEE (reference sequence). V dropped 0 bases and J dropped 0 bases, with 8 bases sitting between them. The CDR3 region is CASSLGQFSTDTQYF. The CDR3 DNA is TGTGCCAGCAGCTTGGGTCAGTTTAGCACAGATACGCAGTATTTT. The variable domain in full, with the rest retrieved from reference TRBV5-4 and TRBJ2-3, is ETGVTQSPTHLIKTRGQQVTLRCSSQSGHNTVSWYQQALGQGPQFIFQYYREEENGRGNFPPRFSGLQFPNYSSELNVNALELDDSALYLCASSLGQFSTDTQYFGPGTRLTVL.

This chain links TRBV19 with TRBJ1-5; D is undetermined. Trimming took 7 bases from V and 5 from J, leaving 12 bases between them. The CDR3 sequence is 13 residues long. Germline-derived CDR1 and CDR2 are LNHDA and SQIVND (reference sequence). The CDR3: CASTRQRDQPQHF. The CDR3 bases are TGTGCCAGTACACGGCAGAGGGATCAGCCCCAGCATTTT.

The CDR3 sequence: CASSDGTDGYTF. Written as DNA, the CDR3 is TGTGCCAGCAGCGACGGGACAGATGGCTACACCTTC. The J gene is TRBJ1-2, the V gene TRBV7-2, with 7 bases identical to TRBD1. This CDR3 is built from 12 residues. Germline V gene data show CDR1 as SGHTA and CDR2 as FQGNSA. V lost 5 bases to trimming and J lost 6 bases; unmatched junction nucleotides: 3.

This clone was recorded only once. This chain connects TRBV6-1 to TRBJ2-3; no firm D call. The V gene's germline CDR1 is MNHNS and CDR2 SASEGT. Trimming removed 6 bases at V and 1 base at J, with 8 bases between. The CDR3 spans 13 residues. CDR3 nucleotides: TGTGCCAGCAGCAAGCAAGGCACAGATACGCAGTATTTT. Translated: CASSKQGTDTQYF.

A few counts support this clone. The chain uses TRBV25-1 and TRBJ1-5; D is possibly TRBD1 (6 bases). The CDR3 sequence is 15 residues long. Germline CDR1 reads MGHDK; CDR2 reads SYGVNS. The germline V and J ends were trimmed by 2 bases and 3 bases, with 11 bases remaining between them. The CDR3, as DNA: TGTGCCAGCAGTGAAGGGGGCGGTGACAATCAGCCCCAGCATTTT. It codes for CASSEGGGDNQPQHF.